The T cell receptor beta chain described here comes from a study of spatial heterogeneity in lung cancer. Study results and caveats: Within tumors, counts of expanded alpha and beta TCRs tracked tumor mutation counts. Expanded TCR counts, ubiquitous and regional, correlated respectively with ubiquitous and regional nonsynonymous mutation counts.

TCRdb processed the 5' RACE reads anew with MiXCR; each CDR3 protein has one entry. Found here are 8,000 or so distinct CDR3 sequences, less than 15% of them singletons; the top ten hold approximately 9.9%. This clonotype was recorded at least ten times. What it binds is unknown. Time point indicated: sample taken at primary tumor resection. Untreated early-stage non-small cell lung cancer patients, approximately 79 in total, were the donors. The input material, whole RNA from tumor, nontumor lung or frozen PBMC, was sequenced unsorted. CDR1 is MNHEY and CDR2 is SMNVEV in the germline V gene (reference sequence). V was trimmed by 6 bases and J by 4 bases, leaving 12 bases between them. This CDR3 is 14 amino acids long.

This chain links TRBV27 with TRBJ2-2; tentative D call: TRBD1 (5 bases). The sample here was lung tumor tissue, taken at surgery. The TCR comes from a male donor with early-stage non-small cell lung cancer. CDR3 sequence reads: CASRPVDSTGELFF. Written as DNA, the CDR3 is TGTGCCAGCAGACCCGTCGACAGCACCGGGGAGCTGTTTTTT.